These T cell receptor beta chains were read from a single sample in a study of blood T cell repertoires in COVID-19. Produced via immunoSEQ multiplex PCR; TCRdb's table is partial and in-frame only. The sample comprises more than 200,000 clones, around 86% of which are singletons, and over 5% rests with the top ten. Sample: peripheral blood. The source is a woman aged 55-70 years with COVID-19, enrolled during active disease. CDR3s include the opening cysteine and the closing phenylalanine or tryptophan. Fields, in order: clone size, J gene, D gene, V gene, CDR3 protein, CDR3 DNA. A D gene is named only where the DNA matches it firmly. Rows give clone size only sometimes, using once, few, many, or a class for an expanded clone.

.	TRBJ1-1	TRBD1	TRBV19	CASNTLDRQWNTEAFF	TGTGCCAGCAACACCTTGGACAGGCAGTGGAACACTGAAGCTTTCTTT
.	TRBJ2-5	.	TRBV9	CASSSSTTPPSKRETQYF	TGTGCCAGCAGCTCCTCAACCACCCCCCCGAGTAAGAGAGAGACCCAGTACTTC
.	TRBJ2-1	.	TRBV5-1	CASSLQSSSYNEQFF	TGCGCCAGCAGCTTGCAGTCTAGCTCCTACAATGAGCAGTTCTTC
.	TRBJ2-1	TRBD2	TRBV10-1	CASSEPAREREIPLLCQYYQFF	TGCGCCAGCAGTGAGCCCGCTCGGGAGCGGGAGATCCCTTTGCTGTGTCAATATTACCAGTTCTTC
.	TRBJ1-1	TRBD1	TRBV30	CAWVETGGTFF	TGTGCCTGGGTGGAGACAGGGGGAACTTTCTTT
.	TRBJ1-2	.	TRBV6-5	CASSYSGGATNYGYTF	TGTGCCAGCAGTTACAGCGGGGGGGCAACTAACTATGGCTACACCTTC
.	TRBJ1-5	.	TRBV19	CASSQEGPARWPQHF	TGTGCCAGTAGTCAAGAGGGCCCGGCGAGGTGGCCCCAGCATTTT
once	TRBJ1-5	.	TRBV24-1	CATSDPGQFQPQHF	TGTGCCACCAGTGACCCTGGACAATTTCAGCCCCAGCATTTT
few	TRBJ2-3	TRBD2	TRBV7-9	CASIQGTSGDTDTQYF	TGTGCCAGCATACAGGGGACTAGCGGGGACACAGATACGCAGTATTTT
.	TRBJ1-2	TRBD1	TRBV6-5	CASSSGDSYGYTF	TGTGCCAGCAGTTCCGGGGACAGCTATGGCTACACCTTC
.	TRBJ1-6	.	TRBV30	CAWSPSGSPLHF	TGTGCCTGGAGCCCCTCGGGTTCACCCCTCCACTTT
.	TRBJ2-7	.	TRBV7-3	CASSAQGYEQYF	TGTGCCAGCAGCGCCCAGGGGTACGAGCAGTACTTC
.	TRBJ2-1	TRBD1	TRBV14	CASSPLGGQTYNEQFF	TGTGCCAGCAGCCCTTTAGGGGGACAGACCTACAATGAGCAGTTCTTC
many	TRBJ2-7	TRBD2	TRBV27	CASSLHGTGGSYEQYF	TGTGCCAGCAGTTTACATGGGACGGGAGGCTCCTACGAGCAGTACTTC
.	TRBJ2-1	.	TRBV6-6	CASRQLSRVNEQFF	TGTGCCAGCAGACAGCTGAGCAGGGTAAATGAGCAGTTCTTC
once	TRBJ1-2	.	TRBV29-1	CSVAKIIRDTLSEFNYGYTF	TGCAGCGTTGCCAAAATAATCCGGGACACCCTTTCTGAATTTAACTATGGCTACACCTTC
.	TRBJ1-3	TRBD1	TRBV28	CASSPGTGGFGNTIYF	TGTGCCAGCAGTCCGGGGACAGGGGGCTTTGGAAACACCATATATTTT
.	TRBJ1-2	.	TRBV6-2/TRBV6-3	CASSYRTTSGYTF	TGTGCCAGCAGTTACCGGACGACTAGCGGCTACACCTTC